The following is a T cell receptor beta chain sequence with its context. What it binds is unknown. In the naive CD8 group, cells lacked CD45RO and were positively selected for CCR7, so terminally differentiated effector memory CD45RA+ cells were left out. Within Nashville, Tennessee resided all donors, each a Caucasian adult. Authors' methods: ImmunoSEQ output lacked quality scores and full-length reads, limiting matched filtering. TCRdb's copy holds only in-frame clones and misses some; the assay was immunoSEQ multiplex PCR. From that table come the V and J calls and clone size; the DNA was used to work out D and trimming. The sample holds millions of clones, over 85% seen once. The CDR3 is 13 residues long. CDR1 is SNHLY and CDR2 is FYNNEI in the germline V gene. The V end lost 4 bases, the J end lost 6 bases, and 9 bases lay between the germline ends. This entry comes from a study of shared clonotypes between healthy human individuals. Study findings and constraints: A reduction in generation probabilities was seen for non-shared clonotypes relative to those shared by all four donors. Generally, naive subsets (rather than memory subsets) showed larger estimated richness.

Specimen: naive CD8+ T cells sorted from blood. The chain carries TRBV2 and TRBJ2-2; tentatively, D is TRBD2 (6 bases). The clonotype originates from a man between 18 and 35 years old in good health. In nucleotides, the CDR3 is TGTGCCAGCAGTGGATCGGGGGCCGGGGAGCTGTTTTTT. This codes for CASSGSGAGELFF.